This paragraph covers one T cell receptor beta chain sequence. Antigen: not known. 5' RACE with UMI labels generated the TRB cDNA libraries. TCRdb reprocessed the 5' RACE reads and keeps a single row for each CDR3 protein, giving no DNA. The repertoire shows tens of thousands of distinct CDR3 sequences; the top ten hold under 0.55%. CDR1 and CDR2 from the germline V gene are SGHKS and YYEKEE (reference sequence). The length of the CDR3 is 18 residues. This entry comes from a study of CXCR3-negative and CXCR3-positive naive CD8 T cells. General study findings and limits: Diversity proved comparably high across both naive subsets and much lower in memory CD8+ cells. Across naive subsets, surface CD5 expression was comparable, and TCR strength was inferred from properties of the TRB CDR3. Researchers reported similar TRBV-TRBJ usage in naive CXCR3-negative and CXCR3-positive cells, though memory differed. Comparison of naive cells showed more hydrophobic TRB CDR3s in CXCR3-positive than in CXCR3-negative naive cells.

The chain recombines TRBV5-5 with TRBJ1-1; checking the TCRdb D call of TRBD1 is not possible without DNA. The sequenced sample consisted of naive CXCR3+ CD8+ T cells from blood. Specified subset: CD45RO-CCR7+CD27+CD95- naive CD8+ T cells expressing CXCR3 (TNR3+). The TCR originated in a human donor in good health. Some clones in this sample may be carry-over from other donors' samples. CDR3 in amino acids: CASSPKPGQGGMNTEAFF.